This T cell receptor beta chain stems from a study of control samples from healthy donors and cancer patients. The germline gives CDR1 GTSNPN, CDR2 SVGIG (reference sequence). CDR3 size: 18 residues. Trimming at V came to 6 bases and at J to 7 bases, leaving 17 bases not matched to a gene. The method was immunoSEQ multiplex PCR; TCRdb's version includes in-frame clones alone and lacks a portion of them. The sample has about 85,000 clones; 85% to 90% are singletons. Sequenced: blood. The rearrangement joins TRBV30 to TRBJ2-1; 14 bases agree with TRBD2. The receptor's source is a woman aged 60-75 years in good health. CDR3 sequence (DNA): TGTGCCTGCCAGACTAGCGGGAGGGGAAGAGGGGTTTGGAATGAGCAGTTCTTC. Translation: CACQTSGRGRGVWNEQFF.